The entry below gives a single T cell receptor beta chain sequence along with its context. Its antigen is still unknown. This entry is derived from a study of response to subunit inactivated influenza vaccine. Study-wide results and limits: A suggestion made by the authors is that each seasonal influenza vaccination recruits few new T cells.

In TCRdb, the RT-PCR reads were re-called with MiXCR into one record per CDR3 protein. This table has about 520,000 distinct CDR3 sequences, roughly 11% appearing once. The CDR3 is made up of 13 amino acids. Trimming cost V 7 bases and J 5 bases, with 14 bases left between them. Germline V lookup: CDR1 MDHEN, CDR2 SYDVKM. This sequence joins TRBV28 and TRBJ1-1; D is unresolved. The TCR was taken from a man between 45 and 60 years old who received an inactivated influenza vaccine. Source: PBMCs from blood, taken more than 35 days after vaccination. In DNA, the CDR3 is TGTGCCAGCAACCCGCTGGGGAATACTGAAGCTTTCTTT. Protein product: CASNPLGNTEAFF.